This T cell receptor beta chain was identified during a study of blood T cells in healthy people across ages. On the study more broadly: Capture by template switching was about one barcoded beta molecule per two T cells.

About this clonotype itself: What it binds is unknown.

With 1 base removed from V and 0 bases from J, the gap between germline ends came to 15 bases. CDR1 and CDR2 (germline): SEHNR, FQNEAQ (reference sequence). The length of the CDR3 is 17 residues. Study-wide results and caveats: Lack of knowledge of donor CMV status possibly confounded expanded clonotype changes. Using unsorted PBMCs precluded a conclusive naive versus antigen-experienced comparison. Roughly linear age-related decline in beta diversity appeared, significant by age 40.

With a J-beta primer mix and a sample-barcoded 5' primer, a second PCR ran about 7 to 11 cycles. Each CDR3 protein is one row after TCRdb ran MiXCR on the 5' RACE reads. The sample lists 1.5 million to 2 million distinct CDR3 sequences; about 49% were seen once. The sequence came from a woman in her forties in good health. The gene calls are TRBV7-9 and TRBJ1-2, with D uncertain. Sequenced sample: blood. This chain's CDR3 is CASSLGAATPANYGYTF. Written as DNA, the CDR3 is TGTGCCAGCAGCTTAGGAGCCGCGACACCAGCTAACTATGGCTACACCTTC.